This T cell receptor beta chain was sequenced for a study of shared clonotypes between healthy human individuals. Per germline, CDR1 ENHRY and CDR2 SYGVKD. The CDR3 extends over 17 amino acids. Trimming cost V 3 bases and J 0 bases, with 14 bases left between them. Profiling relied on immunoSEQ multiplex PCR, and the TCRdb table lists in-frame clones only, not all of them. The table lists some 580,000 clones, approximately 97% of them singletons. The receptor was derived from a young woman in good health. The gene calls are TRBV10-3 and TRBJ2-2; D is uncertain. The source material was naive CD4+ T cells sorted from blood. The sample's subset: CD45RA+ positively selected. The CDR3 sequence: CAISDTLTVTNTGELFF. The CDR3 nucleotides read TGTGCCATCAGTGACACCCTAACAGTAACGAACACCGGGGAGCTGTTTTTT.